This TCR beta chain was captured in a study of beta chain features in type 1 diabetes. The CDR3 spans 16 residues. V lost 2 bases to trimming and J lost 3 bases; unmatched junction nucleotides: 8. In germline, CDR1 is MDHEN, CDR2 SYDVKM. Every bit of the isolated RNA underwent reverse transcription, so sequencing read expressed TCRB transcripts. Method: immunoSEQ multiplex PCR; TCRdb's copy keeps in-frame clones and lacks some. The sample consists of 220,000 or so clones, 68% of them appearing once. The rearrangement joins TRBV28 to TRBJ2-3; TRBD2 aligns across 7 bases. This TCR derives from a man aged 25 to 40 in good health. Sequencing input: naive CD4+ T cells from blood. The CDR3 sequence: CASSLPFSSGTDTQYF. As DNA, the CDR3 is TGTGCCAGCAGTTTACCCTTCTCTAGCGGAACAGATACGCAGTATTTT.